These 8 T cell receptor beta chains came from one sample sequenced in a study of cytomegalovirus exposure and HLA in healthy donors. PCR was performed using 60 Vbeta and 13 Jbeta primers. The method was immunoSEQ multiplex PCR; TCRdb's version includes in-frame clones alone and lacks a portion of them. The data show approximately 100,000 clones, under 85% seen once. Sequencing used PBMCs. The receptors here all came from a middle-aged man in good health and CMV-seronegative.

Notes on this clone: Distinct nucleotide sequences in the sample also encode this CDR3. The chain is built from TRBV18 and TRBJ2-6; no firm D call. The CDR3 consists of 18 residues. Germline V gene sequence: CDR1 KGHSH, CDR2 LQKENI. V dropped 5 bases and J dropped 0 bases, with 17 bases sitting between them. This CDR3 reads CASSFQPPGDSGANVLTF. CDR3 DNA sequence: TGTGCCAGCTCATTTCAGCCCCCAGGCGACTCTGGGGCCAACGTCCTGACTTTC. Using reference TRBV18 and TRBJ2-6 for the parts outside the CDR3, the full variable domain is NAGVMQNPRHLVRRRGQEARLRCSPMKGHSHVYWYRQLPEEGLKFMVYLQKENIIDESGMPKERFSAEFPKEGPSILRIQQVVRGDSAAYFCASSFQPPGDSGANVLTFGAGSRLTVL.

The chain recombines TRBV5-6 with TRBJ2-7; TRBD1 matches 9 bases. The CDR3 has 13 amino acids. Germline loops: CDR1 SGHDT, CDR2 YYEEEE. V trimming: 5 bases; J trimming: 3 bases; junction bases outside the gene matches: 3. CDR3 amino acids: CASRDRGDYEQYF. The CDR3 region has the DNA TGTGCCAGCAGGGACAGGGGTGACTACGAGCAGTACTTC.

This clone occurred once. The V and J genes are TRBV18 and TRBJ1-2; 8 bases map to TRBD1. The germline gives CDR1 KGHSH, CDR2 LQKENI. The CDR3 is made up of 15 amino acids. J lost 3 bases, V lost 3 bases, and 6 bases had no gene match. The CDR3 coding sequence is TGTGCCAGCTCACCGACCGACAGGGGTGACTATGGCTACACCTTC. Translated, it gives CASSPTDRGDYGYTF.

This clone has more than one count but fewer than ten. V gene TRBV7-9 combines with J gene TRBJ2-5, with no clear D. The CDR3 has 14 amino acids. Germline assignment: CDR1 SEHNR and CDR2 FQNEAQ (reference sequence). V lost 1 base and J lost 9, with 15 bases in between. CDR3 region: CASSLGHRPGPQYF. CDR3 DNA: TGTGCCAGCAGCTTAGGCCACCGACCTGGGCCCCAGTACTTC.

The table lists this clone with a count of one. V usage is TRBV14 and J usage is TRBJ1-1; 9 positions match TRBD1. J was trimmed by 5 bases and V by 4 bases; bases with no gene match: 2. This CDR3 contains 13 residues. CDR1 and CDR2 from the germline V gene are SGHDN and FVKESK. CDR3 residues: CASSRDRGTEAFF. The CDR3 DNA sequence: TGTGCCAGCAGCCGCGACAGGGGGACTGAAGCTTTCTTT.

A few counts support this clone. J is TRBJ1-1 and V is TRBV6-1; possibly TRBD1 for D (5 bases). CDR3 length: 13 residues. Between the trimmed V and J ends, which lost 7 bases and 11 bases, there was a span of 20 bases. Germline lookup yields CDR1 MNHNS and CDR2 SASEGT. CDR3 coding DNA: TGTGCCAGCACCCCTCGGCGGGGGGATGGGGCTTTCTTT. It is translated as CASTPRRGDGAFF.

V usage is TRBV5-1 and J usage is TRBJ1-1; TRBD1 matches 8 bases. The germline gives CDR1 SGHRS, CDR2 YFSETQ. The CDR3 loop spans 15 amino acids. V shed 4 bases and J 2 bases; nucleotides not matched to a gene: 7. The CDR3: CASSRRQGSNTEAFF. For the CDR3, the DNA is TGCGCCAGCAGCAGACGACAGGGGTCTAACACTGAAGCTTTCTTT.

This clone has a handful of counts. This chain joins TRBV28 and TRBJ2-1; 8 nucleotides line up with TRBD2. V lost 5 bases, J lost 0 bases, and 0 bases stayed unmatched. This CDR3 region has 14 residues. CDR1 MDHEN and CDR2 SYDVKM come from the germline V gene. The CDR3 spells CASSRGGSYNEQFF. Here the CDR3 DNA reads TGTGCCAGCAGTCGGGGGGGCTCCTACAATGAGCAGTTCTTC.